This paragraph reports one T cell receptor (beta chain). In the original analysis: By means of reference gene primer amplification, nucleated cell counts were estimated. The method was immunoSEQ multiplex PCR; TCRdb's version includes in-frame clones alone and lacks a portion of them. The V and J calls and clone size come from that table; D and trimming were worked out from the DNA. Counted here are some 67,000 clones, approximately 90% occurring once; the ten biggest clones make up about 5.1%. Germline values: CDR1 LNHNV, CDR2 YYDKDF (reference sequence). Trimming cost V 0 bases and J 8 bases, with 13 bases left between them. There are 14 residues in the CDR3. This sample stems from a study of blood T cell repertoires in COVID-19. Study-wide context: Specimens from acute and convalescent COVID-19 originated in the United States, Italy and Spain. T cells, B-cell-depleted T cells, or PBMCs supplied cDNA or gDNA.

The J gene is TRBJ1-2, the V gene TRBV15; D uncertain. The receptor was isolated from a woman aged 18-29 years with acute or convalescent COVID-19. The sequencing input was peripheral blood. CDR3 in DNA: TGTGCCACCAGCAGAGATCGGGGAGGAGGAGGCTACACCTTC. This sequence encodes CATSRDRGGGGYTF. Full variable domain (missing parts from reference TRBV15 and TRBJ1-2): DAMVIQNPRYQVTQFGKPVTLSCSQTLNHNVMYWYQQKSSQAPKLLFHYYDKDFNNEADTPDNFQSRRPNTSFCFLDIRSPGLGDTAMYLCATSRDRGGGGYTFGSGTRLTVV.